The 26 T cell receptor beta chains in this list originate from one sample, sequenced in a study of blood T cell repertoires in COVID-19. The table came from immunoSEQ multiplex PCR; TCRdb's copy has only in-frame clones and leaves some out. Altogether 45,000 to 55,000 clones are present, around 65% being singletons, with the ten largest covering about 9%. The sequencing sample was made of peripheral blood. Receptor source: a woman in her 70s with acute or convalescent COVID-19.

This chain links TRBV7-6 with TRBJ1-6; TRBD1 matches at 7 bases. The CDR3 is made up of 15 amino acids. Germline CDR1 reads SGHVS; CDR2 reads FNYEAQ. V lost 1 base and J lost 6; bases outside the gene matches: 3. The CDR3 reads CASSLEGGFNSPLHF. The CDR3 nucleotides are TGTGCCAGCAGCTTAGAAGGGGGCTTTAATTCACCCCTCCACTTT.

The chain is built from TRBV5-1 and TRBJ1-2; tentatively, D is TRBD1 (5 bases). This CDR3 is built from 15 residues. Germline V lookup: CDR1 SGHRS, CDR2 YFSETQ. V lost 1 base and J 0 bases, leaving 10 bases between the germline ends. The CDR3 is CASSLIPGSNYGYTF. The CDR3 DNA is TGCGCCAGCAGCTTGATCCCAGGGTCTAACTATGGCTACACCTTC.

The chain joins TRBV18 to TRBJ2-7; TRBD1 agrees at 10 bases. V trimming: 1 base; J trimming: 5 bases; junction bases outside the gene matches: 8. CDR3 size: 16 residues. Germline V gives CDR1 KGHSH, CDR2 LQKENI. CDR3 loop: CASSPQTGGSRHEQYF. The CDR3 DNA reads as TGTGCCAGCTCACCACAGACAGGGGGCTCTAGACACGAGCAGTACTTC.

CDR3 DNA: TGTGCCAGCAGTTTAATTCTGGCTACAGATACGCAGTATTTT. Translation gives CASSLILATDTQYF. The chain joins TRBV27 to TRBJ2-3; D uncertain. V was trimmed by 2 bases and J by 3 bases, leaving 9 bases between them. CDR1 is MNHEY, CDR2 SMNVEV, per germline (reference sequence). The CDR3 spans 14 residues.

CDR3 region: CASSLGGARTEAFF. As DNA, the CDR3 is TGTGCCAGCAGCTTAGGTGGGGCGCGAACTGAAGCTTTCTTT. The rearrangement links TRBV7-9 to TRBJ1-1; D might be TRBD1 (5 bases). Trimming shortened V by 1 base and J by 5 bases, and 11 bases separated the two germline ends. The CDR3 extends over 14 amino acids. CDR1 and CDR2 (germline): SEHNR, FQNEAQ (reference sequence).

This clone appeared a single time. This chain uses TRBV5-1 with TRBJ2-7; D is ambiguous. CDR1 and CDR2 (germline): SGHRS, YFSETQ. Trimming left V 4 bases short and J 6 bases short, with 14 bases between. The CDR3 length is 13 residues. The CDR3 is CASSAQAYLEQYF. The CDR3 coding sequence is TGCGCCAGCAGCGCACAAGCGTACCTCGAGCAGTACTTC.

This clone has a handful of counts. The chain joins TRBV2 to TRBJ1-5, with a tentative D call TRBD1 (5 bases). The CDR3 extends over 12 amino acids. CDR1 and CDR2 (germline): SNHLY, FYNNEI. V was pared by 5 bases and J by 7 bases, with 9 bases between. As DNA, the CDR3 is TGTGCCAGCAGTCCAGGGATCCAGCCCCAGCATTTT. This translates into CASSPGIQPQHF. Based on the CDR3 plus reference TRBV2 and TRBJ1-5, the full variable domain is EPEVTQTPSHQVTQMGQEVILRCVPISNHLYFYWYRQILGQKVEFLVSFYNNEISEKSEIFDDQFSVERPDGSNFTLKIRSTKLEDSAMYFCASSPGIQPQHFGDGTRLSIL.

This chain connects TRBV4-1 to TRBJ2-1; TRBD2 matches at 8 bases. V lost 1 base to trimming and J lost 9 bases; unmatched junction nucleotides: 14. Germline V gene data show CDR1 as MGHRA and CDR2 as YSYEKL. The CDR3 contains 17 residues. The CDR3 bases are TGCGCCAGCAGCCAAGTACTCCGGACTAGCTCCCGGGGTGAGCAGTTCTTC. It is translated as CASSQVLRTSSRGEQFF.

This sequence joins TRBV9 and TRBJ2-1; D may be TRBD1 (6 bases). Germline lookup yields CDR1 SGDLS and CDR2 YYNGEE. This CDR3 has 16 residues. The V end was cut by 4 bases, the J end by 2 bases, with 16 bases between. The CDR3 nucleotides read TGTGCCAGCAGCATCGGCGGACAGAACGCCTACAATGAGCAGTTCTTC. Protein product: CASSIGGQNAYNEQFF.

The chain combines TRBV3-1 (or the pseudogene TRBV3-2) with TRBJ1-1, with a tentative D call TRBD1 (6 bases). The V end was cut by 5 bases, the J end by 0 bases, with 10 bases between. This CDR3 is built from 14 residues. The germline CDR1 and CDR2 sequences are LGHDT and YNNKEL (reference sequence). As DNA, the CDR3 is TGTGCCAGCAGCTCAGGGGTTATGAACACTGAAGCTTTCTTT. Amino acids: CASSSGVMNTEAFF.

V and J are TRBV5-4 and TRBJ2-5; D ambiguous. V dropped 0 bases and J dropped 1 base, with 7 bases sitting between them. Germline V CDR1 and CDR2: SGHNT, YYREEE (reference sequence). The CDR3 is 14 residues long. The CDR3 region has the DNA TGTGCCAGCAGCTTGGTCGGAGTCCAAGAGACCCAGTACTTC. Protein product: CASSLVGVQETQYF.

This sequence joins TRBV6-5 and TRBJ2-3, with a weak D call TRBD2 (6 bases). V lost 8 bases and J 6 bases, leaving 18 bases between the germline ends. Per germline, CDR1 MNHEY and CDR2 SVGAGI. This CDR3 region has 14 residues. CDR3 amino acids: CASLKRGAGDTQYF. The CDR3 DNA is TGTGCCAGCCTCAAGCGCGGGGCGGGGGATACGCAGTATTTT.

The V and J genes are TRBV28 and TRBJ2-1; a weak D match, TRBD2 (5 bases). V gave up 3 bases and J gave up 7 bases, with 10 bases separating them. Germline V CDR1 and CDR2: MDHEN, SYDVKM. This CDR3 spans 13 amino acids. The CDR3: CASSFSAANEQFF. CDR3 sequence (DNA): TGTGCCAGCAGTTTCTCAGCGGCGAATGAGCAGTTCTTC.

V is TRBV2 and J is TRBJ2-1; D gene ambiguous. This CDR3 region has 12 residues. Germline V gene lookup returns CDR1 SNHLY and CDR2 FYNNEI. The V and J ends lost 3 bases and 6 bases respectively, with 6 bases between them. The CDR3 loop reads CASSDSVNEQFF. Here the CDR3 DNA reads TGTGCCAGCAGTGACTCTGTCAATGAGCAGTTCTTC.

This clone was counted only a few times. J is TRBJ1-2 and V is TRBV7-8; TRBD1 aligns across 9 bases. V was pared by 3 bases and J by 5 bases, with 13 bases of the junction left unmatched. The CDR3 loop spans 17 amino acids. Germline V gene data show CDR1 as SGHVS and CDR2 as FQNEAQ. CDR3 DNA: TGTGCCAGCAGCTTGGACTTAACAGGGGGCATTTCGTATGGCTACACCTTC. This sequence encodes CASSLDLTGGISYGYTF.

The V gene is TRBV3-1 (or the pseudogene TRBV3-2), the J gene TRBJ2-2, with 8 bases that match TRBD2. The V and J ends lost 2 bases and 2 bases, in that order; junction bases with no gene match: 1. Looked up from germline, CDR1 is LGHDT and CDR2 is YNNKEL (reference sequence). The length of the CDR3 is 15 residues. The DNA of the CDR3 is TGTGCCAGCAGCCAATTAGCGGGAAACACCGGGGAGCTGTTTTTT. It codes for CASSQLAGNTGELFF.

Only one count was recorded for this clone. V gene TRBV27 combines with J gene TRBJ1-5; D unresolved. The V gene's germline CDR1 is MNHEY and CDR2 SMNVEV (reference sequence). V was trimmed by 5 bases and J by 0 bases, leaving 11 bases between them. The CDR3 runs to 15 residues. The CDR3 loop reads CASSRQEDSNQPQHF. In DNA, the CDR3 is TGTGCCAGCAGTCGACAAGAAGATAGCAATCAGCCCCAGCATTTT.

There are a few counts of this clone. CDR3 amino acids: CASSGELNRGVYEKLFF. CDR3 nucleotide sequence: TGTGCCAGCAGTGGAGAACTAAACAGGGGCGTCTATGAAAAACTGTTTTTT. This chain links TRBV2 with TRBJ1-4, with TRBD1 matching over 7 bases. The J segment lost 6 bases and the V segment lost 4 bases, leaving 14 bases of the junction unmatched. This CDR3 contains 17 residues. Germline V gene lookup returns CDR1 SNHLY and CDR2 FYNNEI.

The rearrangement links TRBV30 to TRBJ1-5; D perhaps matches TRBD1 (6 bases). Germline-derived CDR1 and CDR2 are GTSNPN and SVGIG (reference sequence). The CDR3 contains 13 residues. The V gene lost 2 bases and the J gene lost 6 bases, with 11 bases spanning the gap. The CDR3 coding sequence is TGTGCCTGGAGTCACAGGGTAACTCAGCCCCAGCATTTT. Amino acid sequence: CAWSHRVTQPQHF.

This chain joins TRBV24-1 and TRBJ2-1; the match to TRBD2 covers 12 bases. Germline CDR1 KGHDR, CDR2 SFDVKD. Trimming cost V 7 bases and J 8 bases; bases outside gene matches: 5. The length of the CDR3 is 14 residues. CDR3 DNA sequence: TGTGCCACCAGGCCGGGACTAGCGGGCGATGAGCAGTTCTTC. It specifies CATRPGLAGDEQFF.

This clone was observed a single time. The V and J genes are TRBV24-1 and TRBJ2-1; D possibly corresponds to TRBD1 (6 bases). The CDR3 has 14 residues. The germline V and J ends were trimmed by 4 bases and 4 bases, with 10 bases remaining between them. Germline assignment: CDR1 KGHDR and CDR2 SFDVKD. The CDR3 DNA reads as TGTGCCACCAGTGACCCCGGACAGTACAATGAGCAGTTCTTC. Translating gives CATSDPGQYNEQFF.

This chain uses TRBV10-3 with TRBJ1-6; perhaps TRBD1 as D (6 bases). Looked up from germline, CDR1 is ENHRY and CDR2 is SYGVKD. Trimming left V 5 bases short and J 0 bases short, with 26 bases between. CDR3 length equals 21 residues. The CDR3 nucleotides read TGTGCCATCAGTCCTGGACAGAACCCCATTCTAACAAGCTCCTATAATTCACCCCTCCACTTT. Amino acids: CAISPGQNPILTSSYNSPLHF.

The chain links TRBV18 to TRBJ1-1; TRBD1 might be the D (5 bases). Trimming took off 4 bases at V and 4 bases at J, with 10 bases between the two ends. The CDR3 spans 13 residues. Per the germline V gene, CDR1 is KGHSH and CDR2 is LQKENI. Written as DNA, the CDR3 is TGTGCCAGCTCACTCACAGGTTTCACTGAAGCTTTCTTT. This codes for CASSLTGFTEAFF.

Only a few counts were recorded for this clone. The chain joins TRBV9 to TRBJ2-3, with D hard to call. The CDR3 is 15 residues long. Germline values: CDR1 SGDLS, CDR2 YYNGEE. The V and J ends lost 2 bases and 1 base respectively, with 11 bases between them. CDR3 protein: CASSVSLLGTDTQYF. The CDR3 coding sequence is TGTGCCAGCAGCGTTTCCCTCTTAGGCACAGATACGCAGTATTTT. The whole variable domain, remainder taken from reference TRBV9 and TRBJ2-3, is DSGVTQTPKHLITATGQRVTLRCSPRSGDLSVYWYQQSLDQGLQFLIQYYNGEERAKGNILERFSAQQFPDLHSELNLSSLELGDSALYFCASSVSLLGTDTQYFGPGTRLTVL.

V usage is TRBV5-6 and J usage is TRBJ2-3; TRBD1 matches 11 bases. Germline V lookup: CDR1 SGHDT, CDR2 YYEEEE. The CDR3 covers 14 residues. J was trimmed by 8 bases and V by 4 bases; bases with no gene match: 6. CDR3: CASSPGQGAGTQYF. The CDR3, as DNA: TGTGCCAGCAGCCCCGGACAGGGGGCTGGTACGCAGTATTTT.

The gene calls are TRBV2 and TRBJ2-1, with a tentative D call TRBD2 (5 bases). Trimming took off 9 bases at V and 1 base at J, with 16 bases between the two ends. Germline CDR1 and CDR2: SNHLY and FYNNEI. The CDR3 spans 15 residues. In DNA, the CDR3 is TGTGCCAGTTTACTAGACGTCAATTCCTACAATGAGCAGTTCTTC. Protein sequence: CASLLDVNSYNEQFF.